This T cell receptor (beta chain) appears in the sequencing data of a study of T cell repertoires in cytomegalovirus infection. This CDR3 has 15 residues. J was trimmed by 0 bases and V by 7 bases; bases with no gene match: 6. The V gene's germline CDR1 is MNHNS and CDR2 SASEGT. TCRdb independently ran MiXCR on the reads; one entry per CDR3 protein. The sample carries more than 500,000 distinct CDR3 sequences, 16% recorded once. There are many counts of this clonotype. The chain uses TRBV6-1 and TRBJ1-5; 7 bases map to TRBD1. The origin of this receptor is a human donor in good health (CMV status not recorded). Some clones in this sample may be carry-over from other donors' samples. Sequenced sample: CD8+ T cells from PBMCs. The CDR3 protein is CASMRTGLSNQPQHF. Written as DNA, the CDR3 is TGTGCCAGCATGCGGACAGGACTTAGCAATCAGCCCCAGCATTTT.